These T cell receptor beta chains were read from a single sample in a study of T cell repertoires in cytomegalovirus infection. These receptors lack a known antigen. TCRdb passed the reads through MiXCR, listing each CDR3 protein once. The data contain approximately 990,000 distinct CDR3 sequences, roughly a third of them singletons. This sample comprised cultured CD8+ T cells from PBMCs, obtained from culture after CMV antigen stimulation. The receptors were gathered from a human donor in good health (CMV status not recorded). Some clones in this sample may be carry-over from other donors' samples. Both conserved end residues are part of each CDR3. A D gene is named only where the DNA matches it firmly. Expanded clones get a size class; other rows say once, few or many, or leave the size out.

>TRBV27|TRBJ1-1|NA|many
CASSILGSQNTEAFF
TGTGCCAGCAGTATCCTAGGAAGTCAGAACACTGAAGCTTTCTTT
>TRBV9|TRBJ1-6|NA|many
CASSVTSYNSPLHF
TGTGCCAGCAGCGTAACCAGTTATAATTCACCCCTCCACTTT
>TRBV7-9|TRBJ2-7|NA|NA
CASSPPTGLEQYF
TGTGCCAGCAGCCCCCCCACAGGACTCGAGCAGTACTTC
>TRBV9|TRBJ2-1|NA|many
CASSEGGSSYNEQFF
TGTGCCAGCAGTGAAGGCGGAAGCTCCTACAATGAGCAGTTCTTC
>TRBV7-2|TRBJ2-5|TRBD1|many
CASSSRDREETQYF
TGTGCCAGCAGCTCTAGGGACAGGGAAGAGACCCAGTACTTC
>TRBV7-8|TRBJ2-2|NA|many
CASSLVRGSTYTGELFF
TGTGCCAGCAGCTTAGTTCGGGGCAGCACATACACCGGGGAGCTGTTTTTT
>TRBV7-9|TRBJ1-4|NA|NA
CASSETTNEKLFF
TGTGCCAGCAGCGAAACAACTAATGAAAAACTGTTTTTT
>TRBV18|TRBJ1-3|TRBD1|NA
CASSRDRGNTIYF
TGTGCCAGCTCACGGGACAGGGGAAACACCATATATTTT
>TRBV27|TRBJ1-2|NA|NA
CASSFAAANYGYTF
TGTGCCAGCAGTTTCGCAGCCGCTAACTATGGCTACACCTTC
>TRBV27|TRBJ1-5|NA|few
CASRPRESNQPQHF
TGTGCCAGCAGACCTCGGGAGAGCAATCAGCCCCAGCATTTT
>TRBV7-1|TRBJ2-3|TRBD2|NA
CASRPGGMDTQYF
TGTGCCAGCAGACCCGGGGGGATGGATACGCAGTATTTT
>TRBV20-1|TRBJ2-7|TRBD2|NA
CSARLAGWYEQYF
TGCAGTGCTAGGTTAGCGGGGTGGTACGAGCAGTACTTC
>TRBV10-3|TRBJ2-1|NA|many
CAISGQGPYNEQFF
TGTGCCATCAGTGGGCAGGGGCCCTACAATGAGCAGTTCTTC
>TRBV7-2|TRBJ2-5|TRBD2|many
CASSPTSGGQTQYF
TGTGCCAGCAGCCCGACTAGCGGGGGACAGACCCAGTACTTC
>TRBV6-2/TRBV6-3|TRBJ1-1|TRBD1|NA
CASSYGQGWTEAFF
TGTGCCAGCAGTTACGGACAGGGGTGGACTGAAGCTTTCTTT
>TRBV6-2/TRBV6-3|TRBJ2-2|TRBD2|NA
CASSQPLAGYAGELFF
TGTGCCAGCAGCCAACCCCTAGCGGGGTACGCCGGGGAGCTGTTTTTT
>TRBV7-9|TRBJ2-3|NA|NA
CASSAPSWYTQYF
TGTGCCAGCAGCGCCCCATCGTGGTATACGCAGTATTTT
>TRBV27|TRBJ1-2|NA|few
CASWGINGYTF
TGTGCCAGCTGGGGAATCAATGGCTACACCTTC
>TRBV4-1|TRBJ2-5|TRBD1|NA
CASSQDKQGAGETQYF
TGCGCCAGCAGCCAAGATAAACAGGGGGCAGGGGAGACCCAGTACTTC
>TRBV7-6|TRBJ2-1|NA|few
CASSMVRLVDEQFF
TGTGCCAGCAGCATGGTGCGGCTGGTAGATGAGCAGTTCTTC
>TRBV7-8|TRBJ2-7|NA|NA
CASSLHPGSYEQYF
TGTGCCAGCAGCCTCCATCCGGGGTCCTACGAGCAGTACTTC
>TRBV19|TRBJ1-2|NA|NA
CASSPTGLPNGYTF
TGTGCCAGTAGTCCAACAGGGTTGCCGAATGGCTACACCTTC
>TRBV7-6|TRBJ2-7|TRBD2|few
CASSLEPSGGWYF
TGTGCCAGCAGCTTAGAACCCAGCGGGGGGTGGTACTTC
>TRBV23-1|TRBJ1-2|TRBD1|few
CASSQMLTGEGYGYTF
TGCGCCAGCAGTCAAATGTTGACAGGGGAGGGCTATGGCTACACCTTC
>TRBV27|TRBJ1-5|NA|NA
CASSLGGAGANQPQHF
TGTGCCAGCAGTTTGGGGGGCGCGGGGGCCAATCAGCCCCAGCATTTT
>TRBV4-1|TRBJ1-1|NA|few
CASSQDGQDHLF
TGCGCCAGCAGCCAAGATGGGCAGGACCACCTATTT
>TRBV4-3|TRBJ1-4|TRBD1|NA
CASSQEGQGATNEKLFF
TGCGCCAGCAGCCAAGAGGGACAGGGGGCAACTAATGAAAAACTGTTTTTT
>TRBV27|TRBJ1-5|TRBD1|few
CASSLGPGGINQPQHF
TGTGCCAGCAGTTTAGGACCAGGGGGAATCAATCAGCCCCAGCATTTT
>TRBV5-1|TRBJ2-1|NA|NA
CASSLRVFDEQFF
TGCGCCAGCAGCTTGCGGGTCTTTGATGAGCAGTTCTTC
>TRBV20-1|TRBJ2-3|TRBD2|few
CSATQAGGWTDTQYF
TGCAGTGCTACCCAAGCGGGGGGGTGGACAGATACGCAGTATTTT
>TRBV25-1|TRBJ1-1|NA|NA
CASRARAEAFF
TGTGCCAGCCGAGCAAGGGCTGAAGCTTTCTTT
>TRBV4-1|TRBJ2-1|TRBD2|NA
CASSGTDGGISYNEQFF
TGCGCCAGCAGCGGGACGGACGGGGGGATCTCCTACAATGAGCAGTTCTTC
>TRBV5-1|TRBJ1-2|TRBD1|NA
CASSLALSTFGQAKEHGYTF
TGCGCCAGCAGCTTGGCCCTATCGACATTCGGACAGGCCAAGGAGCATGGCTACACCTTC
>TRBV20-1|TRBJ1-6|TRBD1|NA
CSARDLGQGNSPLHF
TGCAGTGCTAGAGATTTGGGACAGGGGAATTCACCCCTCCACTTT
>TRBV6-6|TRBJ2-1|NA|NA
CASSYLGGSSYNEQFF
TGTGCCAGCAGTTACTTGGGGGGAAGCTCCTACAATGAGCAGTTCTTC
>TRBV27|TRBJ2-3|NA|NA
CASSQWAGSTDTQYF
TGTGCCAGCAGCCAGTGGGCCGGTAGCACAGATACGCAGTATTTT
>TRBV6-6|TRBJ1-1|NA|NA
CASTVTRGRTEAFF
TGTGCCAGCACCGTTACTCGGGGAAGGACTGAAGCTTTCTTT
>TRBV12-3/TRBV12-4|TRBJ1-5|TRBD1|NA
CASSTNQGAPNHPYSNQPQHF
TGTGCCAGCAGTACGAACCAGGGGGCACCGAACCACCCATATAGCAATCAGCCCCAGCATTTT
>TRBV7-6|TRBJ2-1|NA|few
CASSWDGNEQFF
TGTGCCAGCAGTTGGGATGGGAATGAGCAGTTCTTC
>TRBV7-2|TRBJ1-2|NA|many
CASSRTGSSVDGYTF
TGTGCCAGCAGCCGTACAGGTTCCTCAGTGGATGGCTACACCTTC
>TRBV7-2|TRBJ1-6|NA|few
CASRGKDRRNSPLHF
TGTGCCAGCAGGGGAAAAGACAGGCGTAATTCACCCCTCCACTTT
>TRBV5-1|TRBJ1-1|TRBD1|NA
CASSLPPDRGTLNTEAFF
TGCGCCAGCAGCCTTCCCCCGGACAGGGGGACCTTGAACACTGAAGCTTTCTTT